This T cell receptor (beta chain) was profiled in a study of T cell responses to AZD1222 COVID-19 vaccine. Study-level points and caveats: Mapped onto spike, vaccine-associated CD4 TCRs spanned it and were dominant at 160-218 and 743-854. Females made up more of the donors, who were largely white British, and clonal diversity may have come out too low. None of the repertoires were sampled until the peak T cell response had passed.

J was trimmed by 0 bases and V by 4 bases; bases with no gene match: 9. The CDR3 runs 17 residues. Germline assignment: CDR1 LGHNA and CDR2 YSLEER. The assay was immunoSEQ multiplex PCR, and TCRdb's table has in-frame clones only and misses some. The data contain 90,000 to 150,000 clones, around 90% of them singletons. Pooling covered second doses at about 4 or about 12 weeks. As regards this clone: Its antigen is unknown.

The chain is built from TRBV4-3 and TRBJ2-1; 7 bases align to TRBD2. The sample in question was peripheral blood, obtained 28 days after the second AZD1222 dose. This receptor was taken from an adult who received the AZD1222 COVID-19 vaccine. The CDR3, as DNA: TGCGCCAGCAGCCGAACTAGCGCCCTAAGCTCCTACAATGAGCAGTTCTTC. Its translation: CASSRTSALSSYNEQFF.